This TCR beta chain stems from a study of blood T cell repertoires in COVID-19. Study as a whole: The cDNA or gDNA used as material had been derived from T cells, B-cell-depleted T cells, or PBMCs.

Clones were read by immunoSEQ multiplex PCR, and TCRdb kept only the in-frame ones, dropping some. The sample comprises 150,000 to 200,000 clones, 85% to 90% of which are singletons, and approximately 25% rests with the top ten. Enrolled through a virtual design, the participants were between about 18 and 100 years of age and came from under 30 US areas. Sequencing was done on a sample of PBMCs or T cells enriched from blood (not recorded which). The sequence was collected from a woman aged 40 to 55 in a cohort exposed to, infected with or recovered from COVID-19 (not recorded which).

CDR3 residues: CASSVEADFSYEQYF. CDR3 DNA: TGTGCCAGCAGCGTAGAGGCAGACTTCTCCTACGAGCAGTACTTC. The rearrangement links TRBV9 to TRBJ2-7; no clear D. Looked up from germline, CDR1 is SGDLS and CDR2 is YYNGEE. V shed 0 bases and J shed 0 bases, with 10 bases lying between them. CDR3 length: 15 amino acids.